These 4 T cell receptor beta chains share one sample of origin, sequenced in a study of T cell responses to AZD1222 COVID-19 vaccine. Sequencing used immunoSEQ multiplex PCR; TCRdb keeps in-frame clones, though not all of them. The sample holds more than 150,000 clones, about 91% seen once. Sequenced here: peripheral blood, sampled on day 0 of AZD1222 vaccination. These receptors were collected from an adult in good health.

V is TRBV9 and J is TRBJ1-3; D uncertain. V was clipped by 0 bases and J by 0 bases, with 10 bases between them. Germline values: CDR1 SGDLS, CDR2 YYNGEE. This CDR3 has 16 residues. CDR3 in DNA: TGTGCCAGCAGCGTAGGATTCATTTACTCTGGAAACACCATATATTTT. It is translated as CASSVGFIYSGNTIYF.

V is TRBV28 and J is TRBJ1-4; D gene ambiguous. Germline V gene data show CDR1 as MDHEN and CDR2 as SYDVKM. This CDR3 contains 12 residues. Trimming removed 11 bases at V and 7 bases at J, with 14 bases between. The CDR3 reads CASRLSTEKLFF. The CDR3 coding sequence is TGTGCCTCAAGACTGTCTACTGAAAAACTGTTTTTT.

The sample holds one count of this clone. The rearrangement uses TRBV5-1 and TRBJ2-3, with 8 bases aligning to TRBD2. J lost 4 bases, V lost 0 bases, and 10 bases had no gene match. CDR3 length equals 17 residues. Germline CDR1 SGHRS, CDR2 YFSETQ. CDR3 protein: CASSLASSGQVPDTQYF. In DNA, the CDR3 is TGCGCCAGCAGCTTGGCTTCTAGCGGGCAGGTTCCAGATACGCAGTATTTT.

The chain combines TRBV4-2 with TRBJ2-3; D is possibly TRBD2 (5 bases). The V gene lost 3 bases and the J gene lost 1 base, with 17 bases spanning the gap. Germline V lookup: CDR1 LGHNA, CDR2 YNFKEQ. The CDR3 loop spans 17 amino acids. Written as DNA, the CDR3 is TGTGCCAGCAGCCAGTCGGTCCGGCGAGCGGGCACAGATACGCAGTATTTT. This sequence encodes CASSQSVRRAGTDTQYF.